This T cell receptor (beta chain) was recovered during a study of radiation and T cells in renal cell carcinoma. Study information: Nephrectomy followed 15 Gy stereotactic body radiation by 4 weeks.

Produced via immunoSEQ multiplex PCR; TCRdb's table is partial and in-frame only. The table shows roughly 140,000 clones, with roughly 87% occurring only once. The CDR3 is 12 amino acids. Germline CDR1 reads GTSNPN; CDR2 reads SVGIG (reference sequence). As regards this clone: The target antigen is unknown.

Time point indicated: blood 2 weeks post-SBRT. The treatment was: 15 Gy SBRT to primary tumor, nephrectomy 4 weeks later. Radiation-treated patients gave blood at baseline, week 2 and week 4. Findings and caveats of the study: In blood, top tumor clones expanded by 2 weeks, shrinking by 4. Baseline intratumoral clonotype presence is unknown without pretreatment biopsies.

This rearrangement joins TRBV30 to TRBJ2-2; no clear D. The origin of this receptor is a woman in her forties or fifties with renal cell carcinoma. Sequenced here: blood, sampled from a patient whose treatment included radiotherapy and nephrectomy. The CDR3 nucleotides are TGTGCTGTTATAGCGAACACCGGGGAGCTGTTTTTT. Protein: CAVIANTGELFF.